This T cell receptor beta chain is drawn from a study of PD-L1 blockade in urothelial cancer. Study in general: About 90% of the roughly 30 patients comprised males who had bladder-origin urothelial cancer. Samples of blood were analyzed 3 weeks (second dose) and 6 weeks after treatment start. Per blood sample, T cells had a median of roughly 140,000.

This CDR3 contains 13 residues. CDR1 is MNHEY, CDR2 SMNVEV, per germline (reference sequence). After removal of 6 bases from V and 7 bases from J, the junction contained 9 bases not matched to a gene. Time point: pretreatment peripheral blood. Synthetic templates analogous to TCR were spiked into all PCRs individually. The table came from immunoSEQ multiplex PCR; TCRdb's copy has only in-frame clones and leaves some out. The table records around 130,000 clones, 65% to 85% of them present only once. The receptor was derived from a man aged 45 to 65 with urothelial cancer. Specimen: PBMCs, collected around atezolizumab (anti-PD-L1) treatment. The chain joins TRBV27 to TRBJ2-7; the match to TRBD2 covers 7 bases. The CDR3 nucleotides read TGTGCCAGCAGGGGGCGGGGGATTGGTGAGCAGTACTTC. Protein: CASRGRGIGEQYF.